The present T cell receptor beta chain was sequenced within a study of shared clonotypes between healthy human individuals. The CDR3 sequence is 12 residues long. V shed 6 bases and J shed 2 bases, with 8 bases lying between them. The germline V gene encodes CDR1 SGDLS and CDR2 YYNGEE. In the original workflow: As immunoSEQ supplied junction-only sequences (without quality scores), filtering differed. Sequenced by immunoSEQ multiplex PCR; TCRdb stores in-frame clones only, minus some. Clonal size and the V and J genes are those of that table, whereas D and trimming came from the DNA. Seen here are about 490,000 clones, 79% observed once, and the top ten hold about 12%. Roughly 99 million PBMCs were counted before genomic DNA extraction.

What was sequenced was PBMCs. The chain carries TRBV9 and TRBJ1-2, with D uncertain. The sequence was obtained from a woman aged 40-49 years in good health. Some clones in this sample may be carry-over from other donors' samples. Written as DNA, the CDR3 is TGTGCCAGCAAGAGTTTCAACTATGGCTACACCTTC. It translates to CASKSFNYGYTF.